The source of this T cell receptor (beta chain) is a study of cytomegalovirus exposure and HLA in healthy donors. This CDR3 comprises 15 residues. Germline assignment: CDR1 MNHEY and CDR2 SMNVEV (reference sequence). Trimming cost V 5 bases and J 4 bases; bases outside gene matches: 10. 60 Vbeta and 13 Jbeta primers were used in PCR. This table comes from immunoSEQ multiplex PCR, and its TCRdb copy is limited to in-frame clones, with some not included. Among under 150,000 clones listed, about four fifths were seen once. On this clone: Its specificity is unknown.

Findings of the study overall: Follow-up analysis later connected one missense variant in DCLRE1C with trimming of TCR beta V- and J-genes.

This cohort consisted of healthy bone marrow donors. This receptor was identified in a young man in good health and CMV-seronegative. The V call is TRBV27, the J call TRBJ1-2; TRBD1 matches at 7 bases. Sample: PBMCs. The CDR3 protein is CASSPDRVGVYGYTF. DNA of the CDR3: TGTGCCAGCAGTCCAGACAGGGTAGGGGTCTATGGCTACACCTTC.